This T cell receptor (beta chain) was obtained from a study of T cell repertoires in cytomegalovirus infection. Notes on the study in general: HLA-C-restricted TCR beta clonotypes specific for CMV led the ex vivo response. Public TCR beta family frequency separated CMV-and-HLA carriers, including in an independent cohort.

CDR1 and CDR2 (germline): SGHTA, FQGNSA. The CDR3 is 15 residues long. V lost 1 base to trimming and J lost 5 bases, with 11 bases between them. As concerns this clonotype: Its target is unknown. This may come from a read error, since a much larger clone is one base off. The CDR3 does not end in the conserved phenylalanine or tryptophan, so this is likely a read error.

In TCRdb, the reads were re-called with MiXCR into one record per CDR3 protein. The repertoire includes around 260,000 distinct CDR3 sequences, about 26% of them detected once, and 11% to 15% sits in the top ten. The sequenced sample consisted of PBMCs. The receptor was derived from a human donor in good health (CMV status not recorded). Some clones in this sample may be carry-over from other donors' samples. J is TRBJ2-2 and V is TRBV7-2, with D maybe TRBD1 (5 bases). The DNA for the CDR3 is TGTGCCAGCAGCTTAGGGCAGGGTGTTACCGGGGAGCTGTTTTGT. Protein sequence: CASSLGQGVTGELFC.